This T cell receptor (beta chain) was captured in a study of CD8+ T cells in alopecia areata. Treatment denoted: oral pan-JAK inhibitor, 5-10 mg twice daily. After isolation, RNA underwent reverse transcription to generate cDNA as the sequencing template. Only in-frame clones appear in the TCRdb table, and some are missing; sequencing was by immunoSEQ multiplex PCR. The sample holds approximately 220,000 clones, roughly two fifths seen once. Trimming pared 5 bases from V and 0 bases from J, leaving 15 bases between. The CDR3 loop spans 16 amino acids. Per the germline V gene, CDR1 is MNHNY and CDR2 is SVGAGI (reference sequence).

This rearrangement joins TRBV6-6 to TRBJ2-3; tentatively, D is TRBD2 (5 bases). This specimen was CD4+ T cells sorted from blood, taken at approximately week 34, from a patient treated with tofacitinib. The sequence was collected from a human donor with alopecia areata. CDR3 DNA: TGTGCCAGCAGTAGCGGACGATTGACTAGCACAGATACGCAGTATTTT. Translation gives CASSSGRLTSTDTQYF.